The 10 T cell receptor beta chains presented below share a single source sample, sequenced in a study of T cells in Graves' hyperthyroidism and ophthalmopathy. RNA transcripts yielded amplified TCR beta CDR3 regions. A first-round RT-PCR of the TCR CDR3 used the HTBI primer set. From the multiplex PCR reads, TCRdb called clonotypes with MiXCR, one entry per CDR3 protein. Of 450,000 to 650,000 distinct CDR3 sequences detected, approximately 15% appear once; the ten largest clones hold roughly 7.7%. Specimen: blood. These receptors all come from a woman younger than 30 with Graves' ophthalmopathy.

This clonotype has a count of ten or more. The CDR3 region has the DNA TGTGCCAGCAGTTTAGGGGGGGCGTTCACAGATACGCAGTATTTT. This translates into CASSLGGAFTDTQYF. The rearrangement joins TRBV27 to TRBJ2-3; D may be TRBD2 (7 bases). V lost 2 bases and J 2 bases, leaving 11 bases between the germline ends. The CDR3 is 15 residues long. Looked up from germline, CDR1 is MNHEY and CDR2 is SMNVEV (reference sequence).

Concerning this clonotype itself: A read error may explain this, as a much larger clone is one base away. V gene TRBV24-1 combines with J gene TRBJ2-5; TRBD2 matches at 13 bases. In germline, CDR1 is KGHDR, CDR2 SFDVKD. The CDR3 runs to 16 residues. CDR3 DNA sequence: TGTGCCACCGGTGACAACGGACTAGCGGGAGCAGAGACCCAGTACTTC. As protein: CATGDNGLAGAETQYF.

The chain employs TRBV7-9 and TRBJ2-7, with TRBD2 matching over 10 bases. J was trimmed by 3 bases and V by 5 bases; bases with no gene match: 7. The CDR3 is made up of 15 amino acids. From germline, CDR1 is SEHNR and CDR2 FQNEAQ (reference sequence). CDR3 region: CASSQAGLANYEQYF. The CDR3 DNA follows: TGTGCCAGCAGCCAAGCGGGACTAGCGAACTACGAGCAGTACTTC.

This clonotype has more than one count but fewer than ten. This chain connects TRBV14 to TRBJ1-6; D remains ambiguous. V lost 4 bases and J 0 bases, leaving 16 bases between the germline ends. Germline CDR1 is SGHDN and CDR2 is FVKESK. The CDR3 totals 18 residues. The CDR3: CASSPGPSLSSYNSPLHF. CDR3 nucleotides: TGTGCCAGCAGCCCTGGGCCTTCACTGAGCTCCTATAATTCACCCCTCCACTTT.

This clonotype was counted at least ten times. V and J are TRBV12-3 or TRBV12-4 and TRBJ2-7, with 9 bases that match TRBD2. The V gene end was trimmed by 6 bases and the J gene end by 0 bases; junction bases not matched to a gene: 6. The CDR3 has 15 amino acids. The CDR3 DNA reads TGTGCCAGCAGAACTGGACTAGCGCACTCCTACGAGCAGTACTTC. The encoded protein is CASRTGLAHSYEQYF.

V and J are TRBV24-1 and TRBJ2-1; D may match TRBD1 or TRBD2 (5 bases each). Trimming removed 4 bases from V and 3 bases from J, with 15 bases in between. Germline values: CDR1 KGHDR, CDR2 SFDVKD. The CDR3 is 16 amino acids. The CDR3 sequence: CATSESLKRGYNEQFF. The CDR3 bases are TGTGCCACCAGTGAGAGCCTGAAGAGGGGCTACAATGAGCAGTTCTTC.

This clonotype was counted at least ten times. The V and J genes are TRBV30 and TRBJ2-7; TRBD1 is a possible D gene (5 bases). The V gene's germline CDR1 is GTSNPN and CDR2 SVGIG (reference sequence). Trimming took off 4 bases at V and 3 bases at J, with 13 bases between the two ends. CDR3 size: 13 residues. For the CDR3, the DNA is TGTGCCTGGACCTCTAAGGGGTTCTACGAGCAGTACTTC. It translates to CAWTSKGFYEQYF. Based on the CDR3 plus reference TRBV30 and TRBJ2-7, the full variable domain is SQTIHQWPATLVQPVGSPLSLECTVEGTSNPNLYWYRQAAGRGLQLLFYSVGIGQISSEVPQNLSASRPQDRQFILSSKKLLLSDSGFYLCAWTSKGFYEQYFGPGTRLTVT.

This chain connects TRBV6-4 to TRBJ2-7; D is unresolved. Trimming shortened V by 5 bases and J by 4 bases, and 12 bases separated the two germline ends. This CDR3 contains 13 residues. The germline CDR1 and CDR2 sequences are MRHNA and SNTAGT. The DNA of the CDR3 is TGTGCCAGCAGTTTAATTAGGGAATACGAGCAGTACTTC. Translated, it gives CASSLIREYEQYF.

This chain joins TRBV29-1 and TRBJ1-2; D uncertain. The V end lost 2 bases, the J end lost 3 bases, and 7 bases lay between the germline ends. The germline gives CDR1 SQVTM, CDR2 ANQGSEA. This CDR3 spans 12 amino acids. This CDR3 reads CSVEWEYYGYTF. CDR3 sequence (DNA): TGCAGCGTTGAATGGGAATACTATGGCTACACCTTC. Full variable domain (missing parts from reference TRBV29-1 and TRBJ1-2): SAVISQKPSRDICQRGTSLTIQCQVDSQVTMMFWYRQQPGQSLTLIATANQGSEATYESGFVIDKFPISRPNLTFSTLTVSNMSPEDSSIYLCSVEWEYYGYTFGSGTRLTVV.

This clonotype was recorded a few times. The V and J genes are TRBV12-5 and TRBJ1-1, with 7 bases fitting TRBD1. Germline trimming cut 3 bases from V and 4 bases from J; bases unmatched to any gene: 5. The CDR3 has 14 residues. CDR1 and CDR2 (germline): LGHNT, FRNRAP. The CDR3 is CASGFRQGSTEAFF. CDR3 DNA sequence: TGTGCTAGTGGTTTCCGACAGGGAAGCACTGAAGCTTTCTTT.